This paragraph covers one T cell receptor beta chain sequence. The sample is drawn from a study of shared clonotypes between healthy human individuals. Measured with immunoSEQ multiplex PCR; TCRdb has only the in-frame clones, and not every one. Found here are roughly 640,000 clones, almost 97% of them singletons; the top ten hold 0.057%. The sequencing sample was made of naive CD4+ T cells sorted from blood. Subset specified: CD45RA+ positively selected. The TCR was taken from a woman in her thirties in good health.

The CDR3 sequence: CASSPRLNTGELFF. The CDR3 nucleotides are TGTGCCAGCAGCCCCCGACTTAACACCGGGGAGCTGTTTTTT. This rearrangement joins TRBV6-1 to TRBJ2-2; D not certain. The CDR3 loop spans 14 amino acids. The V and J ends lost 6 bases and 2 bases respectively, with 10 bases between them. Germline V gives CDR1 MNHNS, CDR2 SASEGT.